A selection of T cell receptor beta chains follows, all from one sample in a study of blood T cell repertoires in COVID-19. Sequencing was performed with immunoSEQ multiplex PCR; in TCRdb, only in-frame clones are kept and a portion is missing. The top ten clones hold roughly 6% of a sample with about 250,000 clones, about nine tenths of them seen once. Sequenced: peripheral blood. The receptors stem from a woman under 40 with COVID-19, enrolled during active disease. CDR3s include the opening cysteine and the closing phenylalanine or tryptophan. The D gene is left open where the match is weak. Clone size is not always given. Where it is, it says once, few, many or a class for expanded clones.

J,D,size,V,CDR3,DNA
TRBJ2-1,TRBD1,once,TRBV19,CASSITGGNEQFF,TGTGCCAGTAGTATAACAGGGGGCAATGAGCAGTTCTTC
TRBJ1-6,-,-,TRBV4-1,CASSHTREANSPLHF,TGCGCCAGCAGCCATACTCGGGAAGCTAATTCACCCCTCCACTTT
TRBJ2-1,TRBD2,-,TRBV6-4,CASSPSGAGEQFF,TGTGCCAGCAGTCCTAGCGGGGCCGGTGAGCAGTTCTTC
TRBJ1-2,-,-,TRBV21-1,CASSKWGGSGQNYGYTF,TGTGCCAGCAGCAAATGGGGAGGTTCGGGGCAGAACTATGGCTACACCTTC
TRBJ1-6,-,-,TRBV7-9,CASSLHGAALHF,TGTGCCAGCAGCCTGCATGGGGCAGCCCTCCACTTT
TRBJ2-3,-,once,TRBV2,CASSDRRGTDTQYF,TGTGCCAGCAGTGATCGCCGGGGCACAGATACGCAGTATTTT
TRBJ1-5,TRBD1,once,TRBV4-3,CASSQVIGDRYLSNQPQHF,TGCGCCAGCAGCCAAGTTATTGGGGACAGGTACCTTAGCAATCAGCCCCAGCATTTT
TRBJ1-2,-,-,TRBV2,CASSEGSYAYTF,TGTGCCAGCAGTGAAGGAAGCTATGCCTACACCTTC
TRBJ2-2,TRBD2,-,TRBV27,CASSFFPSGTVAGELFF,TGTGCCAGCAGTTTCTTCCCTAGCGGCACTGTAGCCGGGGAGCTGTTTTTT
TRBJ2-1,-,-,TRBV7-9,CASSSEGNEQFF,TGTGCCAGCAGCTCGGAGGGCAATGAGCAGTTCTTC
TRBJ1-5,-,-,TRBV19,CASPQGWPISSNQPQHF,TGTGCCAGTCCGCAGGGGTGGCCGATATCGAGCAATCAGCCCCAGCATTTT
TRBJ2-1,TRBD2,-,TRBV11-2,CASREARDNEQFF,TGTGCCAGCCGGGAGGCCAGGGACAATGAGCAGTTCTTC
TRBJ2-7,TRBD2,-,TRBV19,CASSIDRGGEQYF,TGTGCCAGTAGTATAGATCGGGGGGGCGAGCAGTACTTC